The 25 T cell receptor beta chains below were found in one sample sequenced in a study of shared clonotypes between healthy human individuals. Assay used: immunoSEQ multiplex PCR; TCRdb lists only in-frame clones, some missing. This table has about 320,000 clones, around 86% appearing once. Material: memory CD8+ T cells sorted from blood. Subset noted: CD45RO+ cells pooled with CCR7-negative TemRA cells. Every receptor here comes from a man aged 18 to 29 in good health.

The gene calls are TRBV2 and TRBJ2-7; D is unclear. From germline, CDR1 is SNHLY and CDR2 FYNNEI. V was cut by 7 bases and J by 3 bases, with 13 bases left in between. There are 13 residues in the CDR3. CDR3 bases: TGTGCCAGCATAAGCCAAGACCACTACGAGCAGTACTTC. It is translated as CASISQDHYEQYF.

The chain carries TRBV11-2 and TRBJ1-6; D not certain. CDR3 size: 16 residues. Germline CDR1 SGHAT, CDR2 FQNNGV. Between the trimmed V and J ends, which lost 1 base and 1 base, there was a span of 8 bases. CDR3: CASSLVPESYNSPLHF. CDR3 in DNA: TGTGCCAGCAGCTTAGTTCCGGAGTCCTATAATTCACCCCTCCACTTT. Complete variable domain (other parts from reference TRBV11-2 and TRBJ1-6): EAGVAQSPRYKIIEKRQSVAFWCNPISGHATLYWYQQILGQGPKLLIQFQNNGVVDDSQLPKDRFSAERLKGVDSTLKIQPAKLEDSAVYLCASSLVPESYNSPLHFGNGTRLTVT.

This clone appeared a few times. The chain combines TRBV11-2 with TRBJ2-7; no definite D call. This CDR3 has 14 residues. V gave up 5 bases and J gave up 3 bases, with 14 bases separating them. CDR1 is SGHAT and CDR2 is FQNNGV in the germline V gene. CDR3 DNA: TGTGCCAGCAGCCCCGCCGCTTCGGTCTACGAGCAGTACTTC. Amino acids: CASSPAASVYEQYF.

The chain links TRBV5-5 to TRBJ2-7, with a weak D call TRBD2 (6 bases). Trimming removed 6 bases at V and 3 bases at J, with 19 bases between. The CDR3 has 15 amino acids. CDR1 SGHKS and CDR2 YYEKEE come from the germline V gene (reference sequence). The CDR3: CASTLAGSWVYEQYF. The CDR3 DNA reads TGTGCCAGCACCCTGGCGGGGAGTTGGGTCTACGAGCAGTACTTC. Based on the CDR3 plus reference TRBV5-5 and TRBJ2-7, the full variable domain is DAGVTQSPTHLIKTRGQQVTLRCSPISGHKSVSWYQQVLGQGPQFIFQYYEKEERGRGNFPDRFSARQFPNYSSELNVNALLLGDSALYLCASTLAGSWVYEQYFGPGTRLTVT.

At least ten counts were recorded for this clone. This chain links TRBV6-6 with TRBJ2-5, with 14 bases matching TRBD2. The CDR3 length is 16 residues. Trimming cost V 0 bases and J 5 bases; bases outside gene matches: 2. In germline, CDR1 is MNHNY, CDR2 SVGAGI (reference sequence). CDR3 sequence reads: CASSYSRTSGGETQYF. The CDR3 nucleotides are TGTGCCAGCAGTTACTCTAGGACTAGCGGGGGGGAGACCCAGTACTTC.

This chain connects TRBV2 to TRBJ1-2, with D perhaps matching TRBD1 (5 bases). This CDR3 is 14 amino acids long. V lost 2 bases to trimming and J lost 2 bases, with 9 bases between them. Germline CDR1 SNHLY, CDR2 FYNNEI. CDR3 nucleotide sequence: TGTGCCAGCAGTGAACAGGGCAGCAACTATGGCTACACCTTC. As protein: CASSEQGSNYGYTF.

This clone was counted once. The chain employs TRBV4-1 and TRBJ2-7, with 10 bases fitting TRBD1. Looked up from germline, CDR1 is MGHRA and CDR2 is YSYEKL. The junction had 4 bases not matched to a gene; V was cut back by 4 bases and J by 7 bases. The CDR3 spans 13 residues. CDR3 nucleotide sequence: TGCGCCAGCAGCCTGGACAGGGGGTTTGAGCAGTACTTC. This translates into CASSLDRGFEQYF.

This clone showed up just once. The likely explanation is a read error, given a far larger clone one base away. CDR3: CASSWGLYNEQFF. CDR3 DNA sequence: TGTGCCAGCAGCTGGGGACTTTACAATGAGCAGTTCTTC. The chain couples TRBV7-2 to TRBJ2-1; tentative D call: TRBD2 (6 bases). Trimming left V 4 bases short and J 4 bases short, with 8 bases between. The CDR3 contains 13 residues. The germline V gene encodes CDR1 SGHTA and CDR2 FQGNSA.

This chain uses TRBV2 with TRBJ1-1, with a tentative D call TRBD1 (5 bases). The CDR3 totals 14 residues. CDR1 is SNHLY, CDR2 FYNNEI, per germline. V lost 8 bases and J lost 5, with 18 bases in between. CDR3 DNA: TGTGCCAGCCTAACCCCGGGGCAGTTGACTGAAGCTTTCTTT. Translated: CASLTPGQLTEAFF.

DNA of the CDR3: TGCGCCAGCAGCTTGCGGGGCAGGGACTCAGGGGATGAGCAGTTCTTC. This sequence encodes CASSLRGRDSGDEQFF. The chain links TRBV5-1 to TRBJ2-1; possibly TRBD1 or TRBD2 for D (6 bases each). Per germline, CDR1 SGHRS and CDR2 YFSETQ. V was clipped by 1 base and J by 8 bases, with 19 bases between them. This CDR3 region has 16 residues.

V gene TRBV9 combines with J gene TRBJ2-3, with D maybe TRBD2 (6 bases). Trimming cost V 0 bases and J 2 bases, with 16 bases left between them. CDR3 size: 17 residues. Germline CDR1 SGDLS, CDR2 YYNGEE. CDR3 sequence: CASSVDPDTGDTDTQYF. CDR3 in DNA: TGTGCCAGCAGCGTAGACCCGGACACGGGGGACACAGATACGCAGTATTTT.

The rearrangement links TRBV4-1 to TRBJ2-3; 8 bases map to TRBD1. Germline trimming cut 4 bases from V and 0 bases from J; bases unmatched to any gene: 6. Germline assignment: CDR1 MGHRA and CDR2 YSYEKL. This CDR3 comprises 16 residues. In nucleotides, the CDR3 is TGCGCCAGCAGCCTCAGGGGGCGCGAAAGCACAGATACGCAGTATTTT. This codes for CASSLRGRESTDTQYF.

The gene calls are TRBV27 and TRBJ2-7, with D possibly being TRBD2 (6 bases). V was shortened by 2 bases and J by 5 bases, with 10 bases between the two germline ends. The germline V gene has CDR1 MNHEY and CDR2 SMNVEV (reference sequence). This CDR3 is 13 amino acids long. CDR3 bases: TGTGCCAGCAGTTTAGGAGGGGTCGACGAGCAGTACTTC. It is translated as CASSLGGVDEQYF.

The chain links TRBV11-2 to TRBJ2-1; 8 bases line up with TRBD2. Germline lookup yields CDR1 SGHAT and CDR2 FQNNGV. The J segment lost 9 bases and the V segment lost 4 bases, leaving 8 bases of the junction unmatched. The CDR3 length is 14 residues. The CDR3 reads CASSSGLGGSEQFF. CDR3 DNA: TGTGCCAGCAGCTCGGGACTAGGGGGAAGTGAGCAGTTCTTC.

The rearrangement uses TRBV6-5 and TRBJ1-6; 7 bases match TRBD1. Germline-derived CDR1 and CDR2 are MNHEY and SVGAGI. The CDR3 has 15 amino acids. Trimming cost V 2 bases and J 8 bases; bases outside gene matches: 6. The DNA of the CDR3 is TGTGCCAGCAGTTACGCAGCCGGGACAGATTCACCCCTCCACTTT. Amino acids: CASSYAAGTDSPLHF.

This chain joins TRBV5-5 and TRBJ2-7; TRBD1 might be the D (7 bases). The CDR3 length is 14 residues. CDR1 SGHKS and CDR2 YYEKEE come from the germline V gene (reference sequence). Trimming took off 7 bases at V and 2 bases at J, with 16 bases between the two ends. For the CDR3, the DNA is TGTGCCAGCGGGGGGACAGTCGGTGCCTACGAGCAGTACTTC. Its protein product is CASGGTVGAYEQYF.

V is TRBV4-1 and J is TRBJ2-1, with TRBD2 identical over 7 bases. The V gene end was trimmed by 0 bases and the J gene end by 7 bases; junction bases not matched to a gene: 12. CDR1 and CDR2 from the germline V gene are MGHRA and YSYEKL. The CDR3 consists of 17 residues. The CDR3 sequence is CASSQDEALAAANEQFF. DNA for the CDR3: TGCGCCAGCAGCCAAGACGAGGCCCTAGCGGCGGCGAATGAGCAGTTCTTC.

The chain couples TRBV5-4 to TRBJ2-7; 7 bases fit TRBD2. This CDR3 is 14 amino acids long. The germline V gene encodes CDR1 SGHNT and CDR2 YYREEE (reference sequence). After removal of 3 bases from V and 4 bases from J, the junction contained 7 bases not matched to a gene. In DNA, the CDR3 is TGTGCCAGCAGCTCGATCGGGGGAGGGTACGAGCAGTACTTC. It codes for CASSSIGGGYEQYF.

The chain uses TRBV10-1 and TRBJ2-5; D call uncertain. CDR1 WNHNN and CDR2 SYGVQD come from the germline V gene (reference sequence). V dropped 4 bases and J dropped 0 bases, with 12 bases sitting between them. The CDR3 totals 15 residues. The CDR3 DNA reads TGCGCCAGCAGTGCGAGGAGAGAGTACCAAGAGACCCAGTACTTC. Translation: CASSARREYQETQYF.

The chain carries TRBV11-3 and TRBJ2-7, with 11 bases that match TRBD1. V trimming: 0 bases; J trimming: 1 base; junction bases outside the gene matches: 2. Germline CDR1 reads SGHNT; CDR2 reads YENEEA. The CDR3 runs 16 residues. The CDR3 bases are TGTGCCAGCAGCTTAGAGGGACAGGGGGGGTCCTACGAGCAGTACTTC. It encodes CASSLEGQGGSYEQYF.

The CDR3 loop is CASSYALAMFEQFF. CDR3 nucleotides: TGTGCCAGCAGTTACGCACTAGCGATGTTTGAGCAGTTCTTC. The V call is TRBV6-6, the J call TRBJ2-1; 7 positions match TRBD2. This CDR3 contains 14 residues. The germline V gene has CDR1 MNHNY and CDR2 SVGAGI (reference sequence). V shed 2 bases, J shed 9 bases, and the junction held 7 bases outside the gene matches.

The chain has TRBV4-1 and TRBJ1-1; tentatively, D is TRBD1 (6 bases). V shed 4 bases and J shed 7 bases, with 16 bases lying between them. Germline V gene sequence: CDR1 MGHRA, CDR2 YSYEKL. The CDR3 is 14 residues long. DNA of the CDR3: TGCGCCAGCAGCCCTAGACAGGTTGAAGGTGAAGCTTTCTTT. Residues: CASSPRQVEGEAFF.

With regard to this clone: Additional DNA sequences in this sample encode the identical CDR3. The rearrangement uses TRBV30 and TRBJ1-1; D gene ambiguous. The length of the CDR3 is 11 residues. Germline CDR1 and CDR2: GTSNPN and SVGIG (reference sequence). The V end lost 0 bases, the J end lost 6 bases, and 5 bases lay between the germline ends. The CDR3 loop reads CAWSVLAEAFF. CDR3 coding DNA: TGTGCCTGGAGTGTACTCGCTGAAGCTTTCTTT.

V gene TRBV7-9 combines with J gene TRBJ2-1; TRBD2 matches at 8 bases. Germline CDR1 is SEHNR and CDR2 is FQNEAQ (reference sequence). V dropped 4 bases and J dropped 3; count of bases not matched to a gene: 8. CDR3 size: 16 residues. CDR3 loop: CASSSAGTRSYNEQFF. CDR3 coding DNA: TGTGCCAGCAGCTCCGCCGGGACTAGAAGCTACAATGAGCAGTTCTTC.

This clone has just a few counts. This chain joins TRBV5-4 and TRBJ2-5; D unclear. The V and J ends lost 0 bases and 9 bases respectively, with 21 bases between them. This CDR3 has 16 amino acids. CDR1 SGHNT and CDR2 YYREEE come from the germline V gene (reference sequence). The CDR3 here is CASSLVGSDIAWAQYF. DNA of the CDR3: TGTGCCAGCAGCTTGGTTGGCTCCGACATCGCTTGGGCCCAGTACTTC.